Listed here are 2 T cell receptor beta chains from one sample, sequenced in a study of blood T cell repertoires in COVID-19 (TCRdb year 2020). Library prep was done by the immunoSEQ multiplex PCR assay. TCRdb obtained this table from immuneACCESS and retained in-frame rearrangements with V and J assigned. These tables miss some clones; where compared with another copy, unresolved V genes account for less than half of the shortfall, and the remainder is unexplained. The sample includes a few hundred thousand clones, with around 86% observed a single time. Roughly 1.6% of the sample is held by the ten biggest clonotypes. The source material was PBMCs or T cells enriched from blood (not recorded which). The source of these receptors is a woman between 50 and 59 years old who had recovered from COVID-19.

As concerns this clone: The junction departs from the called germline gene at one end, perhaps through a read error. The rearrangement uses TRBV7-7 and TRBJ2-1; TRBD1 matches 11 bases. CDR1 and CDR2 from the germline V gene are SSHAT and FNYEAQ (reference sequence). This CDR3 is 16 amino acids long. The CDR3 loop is CASSWGTDRGLHEQFF. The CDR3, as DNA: TGTGCTAGCAGTTGGGGGACGGACAGGGGGCTTCATGAGCAGTTCTTC.

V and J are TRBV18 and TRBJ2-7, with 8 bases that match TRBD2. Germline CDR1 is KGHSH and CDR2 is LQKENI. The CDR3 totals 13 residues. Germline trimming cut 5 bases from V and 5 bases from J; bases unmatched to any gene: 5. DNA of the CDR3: TGTGCCAGCTCAATAGCGGGAAACGACGAGCAGTACTTC. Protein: CASSIAGNDEQYF.